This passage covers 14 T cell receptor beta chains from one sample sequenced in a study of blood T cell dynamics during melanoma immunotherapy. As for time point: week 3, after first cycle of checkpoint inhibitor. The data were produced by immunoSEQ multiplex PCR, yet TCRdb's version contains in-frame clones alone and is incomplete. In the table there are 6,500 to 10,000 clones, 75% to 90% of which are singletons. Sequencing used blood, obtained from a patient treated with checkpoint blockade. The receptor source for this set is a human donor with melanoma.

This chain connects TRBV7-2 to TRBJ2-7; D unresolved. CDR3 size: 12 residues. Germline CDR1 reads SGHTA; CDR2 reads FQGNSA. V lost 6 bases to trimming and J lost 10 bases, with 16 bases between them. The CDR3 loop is CASSSRTLAQYF. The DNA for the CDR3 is TGTGCCAGCAGTTCTCGGACCCTTGCACAGTACTTC.

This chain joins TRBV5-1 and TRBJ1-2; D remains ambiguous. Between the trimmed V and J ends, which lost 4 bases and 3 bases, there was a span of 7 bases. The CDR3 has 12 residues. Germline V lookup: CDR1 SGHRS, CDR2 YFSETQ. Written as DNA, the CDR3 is TGCGCCAGCAGCGCGGAGGACTATGGCTACACCTTC. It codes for CASSAEDYGYTF.

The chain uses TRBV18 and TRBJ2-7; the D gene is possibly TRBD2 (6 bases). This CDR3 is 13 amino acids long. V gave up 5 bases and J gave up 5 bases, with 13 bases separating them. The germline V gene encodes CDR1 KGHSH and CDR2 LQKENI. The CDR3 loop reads CASSATSSNEQYF. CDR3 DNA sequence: TGTGCCAGCTCAGCTACTAGCTCGAACGAGCAGTACTTC.

The CDR3 protein is CSVDGGLDGYTF. In DNA, the CDR3 is TGCAGCGTTGATGGGGGTTTGGATGGCTACACCTTC. The V call is TRBV29-1, the J call TRBJ1-2; possible D gene TRBD1, 5 bases. CDR1 is SQVTM, CDR2 ANQGSEA, per germline. Between the trimmed V and J ends, which lost 3 bases and 6 bases, there was a span of 11 bases. The CDR3 length is 12 residues.

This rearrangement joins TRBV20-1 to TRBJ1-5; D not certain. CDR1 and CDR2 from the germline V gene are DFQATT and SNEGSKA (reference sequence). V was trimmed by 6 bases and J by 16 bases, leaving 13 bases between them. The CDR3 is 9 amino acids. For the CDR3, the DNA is TGCAGTGCAGGGAGCTTTCAACATTTT. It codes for CSAGSFQHF.

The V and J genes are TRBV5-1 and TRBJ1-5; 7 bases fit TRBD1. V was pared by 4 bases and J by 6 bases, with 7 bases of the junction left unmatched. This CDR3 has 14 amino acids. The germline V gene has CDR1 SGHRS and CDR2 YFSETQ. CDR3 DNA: TGCGCCAGCAGCCCCGGACAGGCGGGTCAGCCCCAGCATTTT. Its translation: CASSPGQAGQPQHF.

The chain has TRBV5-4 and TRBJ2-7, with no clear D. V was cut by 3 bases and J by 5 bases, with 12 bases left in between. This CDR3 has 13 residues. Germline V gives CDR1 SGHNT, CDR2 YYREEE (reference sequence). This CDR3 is CASSSPREHEQYF. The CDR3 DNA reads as TGTGCCAGCAGCTCGCCGCGAGAACACGAGCAGTACTTC.

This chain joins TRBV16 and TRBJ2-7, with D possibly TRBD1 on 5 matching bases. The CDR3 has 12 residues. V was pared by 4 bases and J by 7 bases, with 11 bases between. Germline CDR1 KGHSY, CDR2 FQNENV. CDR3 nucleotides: TGTGCCAGCAGCCTCCTACAGGAGGAGCAGTACTTC. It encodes CASSLLQEEQYF.

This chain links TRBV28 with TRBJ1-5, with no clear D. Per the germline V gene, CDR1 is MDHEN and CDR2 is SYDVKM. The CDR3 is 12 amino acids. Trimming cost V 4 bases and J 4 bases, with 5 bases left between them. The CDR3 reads CASSWANQPQHF. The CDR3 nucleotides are TGTGCCAGCAGTTGGGCGAATCAGCCCCAGCATTTT.

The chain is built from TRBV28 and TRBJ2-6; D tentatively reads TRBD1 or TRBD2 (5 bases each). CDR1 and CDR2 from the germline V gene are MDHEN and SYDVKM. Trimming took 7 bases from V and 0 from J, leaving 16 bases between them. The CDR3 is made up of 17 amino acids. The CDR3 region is CASISGTGFSGANVLTF. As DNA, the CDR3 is TGTGCCAGCATCTCCGGGACGGGCTTCTCTGGGGCCAACGTCCTGACTTTC.

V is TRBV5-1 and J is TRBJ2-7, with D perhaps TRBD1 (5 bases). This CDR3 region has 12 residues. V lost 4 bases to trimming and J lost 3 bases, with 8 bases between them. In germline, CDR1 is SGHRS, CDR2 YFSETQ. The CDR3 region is CASSQGLYEQYF. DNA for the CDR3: TGCGCCAGCAGCCAGGGCCTCTACGAGCAGTACTTC.

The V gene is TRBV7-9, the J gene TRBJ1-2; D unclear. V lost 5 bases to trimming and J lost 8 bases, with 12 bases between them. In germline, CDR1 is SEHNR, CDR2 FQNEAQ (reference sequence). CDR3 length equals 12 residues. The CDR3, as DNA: TGTGCCAGCAGCGCCTCAGCAAGGGGCTACACCTTC. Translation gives CASSASARGYTF.

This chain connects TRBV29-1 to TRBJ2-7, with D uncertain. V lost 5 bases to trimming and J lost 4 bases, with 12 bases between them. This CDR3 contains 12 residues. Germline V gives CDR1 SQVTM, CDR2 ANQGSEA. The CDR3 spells CSVTATPYEQYF. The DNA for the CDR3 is TGCAGCGTTACGGCAACACCTTACGAGCAGTACTTC.

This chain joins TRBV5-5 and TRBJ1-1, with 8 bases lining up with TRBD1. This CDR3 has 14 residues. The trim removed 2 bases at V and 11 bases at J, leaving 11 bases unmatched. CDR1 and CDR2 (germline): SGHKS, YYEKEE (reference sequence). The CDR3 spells CASSLWTGSNGAFF. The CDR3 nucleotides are TGTGCCAGCAGCTTATGGACAGGGAGCAACGGGGCTTTCTTT.